This T cell receptor (beta chain) was sequenced during a study of cytomegalovirus exposure and HLA in healthy donors. About the research overall: Approximately 83 million unique TCRs from HLA-typed donors were held in an early data release.

This clone was found once. Its antigen is unknown. Study-level points and caveats: In a later analysis, TCR beta V- and J-gene trimming was associated with a missense DCLRE1C variant.

The PCR made use of 60 Vbeta and 13 Jbeta primers. In the authors' workflow: Some 9.9 million of 80 million to 85 million unique TCR beta chains were shared, per a later count. Clones were read by immunoSEQ multiplex PCR, and TCRdb kept only the in-frame ones, dropping some. The V and J calls and clone size come from that table; D and trimming were worked out from the DNA. The repertoire holds 150,000 to 200,000 clones, with roughly 76% as singletons. This CDR3 comprises 15 residues. The germline V gene encodes CDR1 KGHSH and CDR2 LQKENI. V was pared by 5 bases and J by 5 bases, with 18 bases between.

The rearrangement joins TRBV18 to TRBJ1-1; tentatively, D is TRBD1 (6 bases). Sequencing was done on a sample of PBMCs. This clonotype originated in a male donor in good health and CMV-seronegative. The CDR3 nucleotides are TGTGCCAGCTCAGCGGGGGCCGCTGAATGGACTGAAGCTTTCTTT. Translated, it gives CASSAGAAEWTEAFF.